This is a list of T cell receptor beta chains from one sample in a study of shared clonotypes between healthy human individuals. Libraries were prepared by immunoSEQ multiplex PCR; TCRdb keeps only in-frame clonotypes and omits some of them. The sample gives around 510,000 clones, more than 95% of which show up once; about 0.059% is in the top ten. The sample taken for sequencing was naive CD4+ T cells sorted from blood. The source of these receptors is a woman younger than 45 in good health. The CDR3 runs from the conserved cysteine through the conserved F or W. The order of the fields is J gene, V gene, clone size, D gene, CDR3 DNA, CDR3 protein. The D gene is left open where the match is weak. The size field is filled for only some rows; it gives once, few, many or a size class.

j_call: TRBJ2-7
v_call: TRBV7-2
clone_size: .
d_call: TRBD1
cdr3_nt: TGTGCCAGCAGCTTGACCACCGGGACAGGATTTTCCGAGCAGTACTTC
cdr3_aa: CASSLTTGTGFSEQYF

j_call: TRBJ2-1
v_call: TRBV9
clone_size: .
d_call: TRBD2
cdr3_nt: TGTGCCAGCAGCCCCCAGGGAGGGACTCCCTCCTACAATGAGCAGTTCTTC
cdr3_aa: CASSPQGGTPSYNEQFF

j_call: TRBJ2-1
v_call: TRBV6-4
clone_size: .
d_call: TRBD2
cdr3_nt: TGTGCCAGCAGTGACTCTAGTCTGAGCGGGAGTTACAATGAGCAGTTCTTC
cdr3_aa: CASSDSSLSGSYNEQFF

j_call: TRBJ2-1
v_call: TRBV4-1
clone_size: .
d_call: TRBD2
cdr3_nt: TGCGCCAGCAGCCAAGGCCCTAGCGGGAGGGCGAGCTCCTACAATGAGCAGTTCTTC
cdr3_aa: CASSQGPSGRASSYNEQFF

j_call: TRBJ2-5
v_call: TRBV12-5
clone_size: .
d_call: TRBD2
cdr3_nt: TGTGCTAGTGGTTTGGGCAGGACTAGCGGGAGCGTCGGAGAGACCCAGTACTTC
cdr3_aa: CASGLGRTSGSVGETQYF

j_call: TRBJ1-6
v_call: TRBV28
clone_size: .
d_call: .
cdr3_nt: TGTGCCAGCAGCTGGAGTCGCAGGGGAAATTCACCCCTCCACTTT
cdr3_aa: CASSWSRRGNSPLHF

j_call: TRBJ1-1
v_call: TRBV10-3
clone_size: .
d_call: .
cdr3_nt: TGTGCCATCGATGCCCGGGGACAACCGAACACTGAAGCTTTCTTT
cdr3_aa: CAIDARGQPNTEAFF

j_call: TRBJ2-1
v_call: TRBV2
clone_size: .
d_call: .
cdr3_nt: TGTGCCAGCAGTGTGGCCAGGCCGTTCTTC
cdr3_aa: CASSVARPFF

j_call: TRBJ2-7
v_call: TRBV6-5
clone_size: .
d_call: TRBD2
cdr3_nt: TGTGCCAGCAGTTACGTATTAGCGGGAGGGGTCGAGCAGTACTTC
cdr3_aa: CASSYVLAGGVEQYF

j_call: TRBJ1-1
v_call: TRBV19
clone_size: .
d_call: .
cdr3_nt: TGTGCCAGTACCTCGGACAGAGTGAACACTGAAGCTTTCTTT
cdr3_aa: CASTSDRVNTEAFF

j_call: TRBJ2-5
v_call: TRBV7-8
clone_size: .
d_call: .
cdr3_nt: TGTGCCAGCAGTCCGGGAACCCAGTACTTC
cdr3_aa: CASSPGTQYF

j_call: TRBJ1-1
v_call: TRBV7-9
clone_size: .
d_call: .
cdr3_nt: TGTGCCAGCAGCTTCGGGACGGCGAACACTGAAGCTTTCTTT
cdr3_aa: CASSFGTANTEAFF

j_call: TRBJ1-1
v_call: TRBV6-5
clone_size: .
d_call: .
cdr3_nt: TGTGCCAGCAGCTATAGCGGGAAAGCTTTCTTT
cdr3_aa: CASSYSGKAFF

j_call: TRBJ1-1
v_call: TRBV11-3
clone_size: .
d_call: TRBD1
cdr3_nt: TGTGCCAGCAGCTTTCAGGGGGACACTGAAGCTTTCTTT
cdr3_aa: CASSFQGDTEAFF

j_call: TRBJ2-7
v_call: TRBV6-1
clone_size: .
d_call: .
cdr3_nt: TGTGCCAGCAGTATACAGGACAGAGCCTACGAGCAGTACTTC
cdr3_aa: CASSIQDRAYEQYF

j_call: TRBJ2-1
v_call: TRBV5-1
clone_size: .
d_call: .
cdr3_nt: TGCGCCAGCAGCTTCGTAACCGACAATGAGCAGTTCTTC
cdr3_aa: CASSFVTDNEQFF

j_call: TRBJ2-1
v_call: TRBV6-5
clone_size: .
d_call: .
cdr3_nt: TGTGCCAGCAGTTACGAGAGCTCCTACAATGAGCAGTTCTTC
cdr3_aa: CASSYESSYNEQFF

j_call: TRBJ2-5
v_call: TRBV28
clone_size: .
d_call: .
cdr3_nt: TGTGCCAGCAGCCCACTGAAGATTTCACAAGAGACCCAGTACTTC
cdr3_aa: CASSPLKISQETQYF

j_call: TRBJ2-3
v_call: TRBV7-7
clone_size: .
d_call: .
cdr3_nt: TGTGCCAGCAGCTTAGGACGTGACAGACTCACAGATACGCAGTATTTT
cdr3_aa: CASSLGRDRLTDTQYF

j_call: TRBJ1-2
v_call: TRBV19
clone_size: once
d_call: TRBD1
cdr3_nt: TGTGCCAGTAGTCTCCATAGGACAGGGGGCGCCTATGGCTACACCTTC
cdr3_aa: CASSLHRTGGAYGYTF

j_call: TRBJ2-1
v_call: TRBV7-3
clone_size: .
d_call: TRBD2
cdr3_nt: TGTGCCAGCAGCTTATCTGGCGGGAGCTCCTACAATGAGCAGTTCTTC
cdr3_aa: CASSLSGGSSYNEQFF

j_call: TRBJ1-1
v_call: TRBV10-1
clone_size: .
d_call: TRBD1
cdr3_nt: TGCGCCAGCAGACCGGGACAGGGGACCACTGAAGCTTTCTTT
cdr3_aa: CASRPGQGTTEAFF

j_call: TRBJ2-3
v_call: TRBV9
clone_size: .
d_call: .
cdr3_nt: TGTGCCAGCAGCGCGGGACAAGACACAGATACGCAGTATTTT
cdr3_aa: CASSAGQDTDTQYF

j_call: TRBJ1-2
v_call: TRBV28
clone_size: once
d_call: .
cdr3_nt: TGTGCCAGCAGTTTTGATGGGGCGATTGGTGGCTACACCTTC
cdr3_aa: CASSFDGAIGGYTF